This T cell receptor (beta chain) was recorded in a study of cytomegalovirus exposure and HLA in healthy donors listed by TCRdb under 2017. With regard to the full study: According to an earlier analysis of 550 to 750 of the donors, some 170 million T cells yielded 90 million to 140 million unique TCR beta sequences and about 300 Gb of sequence data. The aim of the study was to test whether cataloging public T cell receptors could identify signatures of past pathogen exposure. Among roughly 400 genotyped donors of the cohort, an average of roughly 230,000 unique TCR beta nucleotide sequences was sequenced per donor, of which about 18% were non-productive. In an earlier analysis of around 540 of the donors, high-throughput TCR beta sequencing was used to judge whether each TCR beta V gene segment behaved as functional or pseudogenic. Alongside the repertoire data, information on donor age, sex, ethnicity and CMV serostatus was compiled. Besides the first cohort of more than 650 subjects, a separate validation cohort made up of roughly 120 different subjects was used. Both class I and class II loci were covered by HLA typing, at four-digit resolution. The study profiled the T cell repertoires of 550 to 700 subjects by immunosequencing and related them to cytomegalovirus serostatus. High-throughput TCR immunosequencing, statistical association of individual TCRs with disease status, and machine learning were combined to predict cytomegalovirus infection status. An early release covering around 630 HLA-typed donors comprised about 320 gigabases of sequencing data and around 80 million unique TCR sequences. Genome-wide SNP genotypes for about 55% of the roughly 670 donors were used in a later genetic analysis, which treated that subset as a discovery cohort. The genetic ancestry cluster associated with self-reported Caucasian donors included 81% of the roughly 400 genotyped donors. The number of donors typed differed by locus, with roughly 620-630 for A, B, C, DRB1 and DQB1, 522 for DQA1, over 600 for DPA1, and under 490 for DPB1. To study patterns of TCR occurrence, a later analysis re-analyzed previously published TCR beta repertoires from 550 to 800 donors and added high-resolution HLA genotyping. All discovery cohort repertoires had been generated on a single sequencing platform. Rather than drawing on any new phenotypic data, the later analysis identified candidate immune exposures from TCR beta sequences and the way those sequences occurred across donors. Five DR-DQ haplotypes were treated as single units for association and clustering because of strong linkage in the cohort.

Library method: the immunoSEQ multiplex PCR assay. For the multiplex PCR, a mixture combining 60 forward primers for TCR Vbeta segments and 13 reverse primers for TCR Jbeta segments was used. Amplification of the CDR3 region of rearranged TCR beta genes was performed with a multiplex PCR assay on genomic DNA. The amplified TCR beta libraries were sequenced on the Illumina HiSeq System as 87-base-pair reads. The published analysis was carried out like this. Across the 670 or so repertoires, a later analysis counted some 80 million unique TCR beta chains, approximately 10 million of which were shared by at least two donors. Raw reads were error-corrected and collapsed into unique sequences with a nearest-neighbor algorithm that merged closely related sequences to remove PCR and sequencing errors. To assign V, D and J gene segments, CDR3 sequences were aligned to IMGT reference sequences. For a sequence to be retained, a match of at least six nucleotides was required to both a V gene segment and a J gene segment. Rearrangements were called productive when the CDR3 lacked stop codons and stayed in frame with V and J; all others were non-productive. Following IMGT convention, CDR3 was defined as the stretch from the second conserved V-encoded cysteine to the conserved J-encoded phenylalanine. In an earlier analysis of just under 600 of the donors, sequences lacking an unambiguous match to a single V gene segment were excluded. In an earlier analysis of several hundred of the donors, a V segment was called functional when productive rearrangements were above 56.7%, and segregating when the standard deviation between donors exceeded 5%. To diagnose cytomegalovirus status from the catalog of TCR beta chain sequences, a statistical classification framework was built. A later analysis assigned V and J genes by comparing TCR nucleotide sequences with IMGT/GENE-DB human TR gene sequences. Using the TCRdist pipeline, a later analysis assigned CDR3 sequences along with most-parsimonious VDJ recombination scenarios. In a later analysis, each TCR beta chain was defined by its CDR3 amino acid sequence together with its V-gene family, and reads without a unique V-gene family were excluded. To address suspected cross-contamination and a sequencing artifact, a later analysis removed a few hundred highly shared, low-generation-probability nucleotide sequences. In a later analysis, a clonal expansion index was calculated for each public chain from normalized within-repertoire ranks of inferred template counts. A later analysis computed generation probabilities with a VDJ recombination model fitted to out-of-frame rearrangements, and checked the results against IGoR. A later analysis scored TCR-TCR, TCR-HLA and TCR-CMV co-occurrence with hypergeometric tests, applying a repertoire-size bias correction to TCR pairs. In a later analysis, false discovery rates were estimated by permuting HLA or CMV assignments 20 times. In a later analysis, co-occurring TCRs were grouped with DBSCAN, and TCRdist sequence similarity was added when clustering was performed within HLA-allele-positive subsets. Repertoires with fewer than 30,000 or more than 120,000 public chains, plus five repertoires with anomalous nucleotide sharing, were excluded from co-occurrence clustering. TCRdb obtained this table from immuneACCESS and retained in-frame rearrangements with V and J assigned. These tables miss some clones; where compared with another copy, unresolved V genes account for less than half of the shortfall, and the remainder is unexplained. The V and J calls and clone size are taken from that table; D and trimming were inferred from the DNA. This sample holds 200,000 or so clones; around 73% were observed only once. Jointly, the top ten make up approximately 2% of the sample.

Here is what the overall study found, with its caveats: Across donors, most TCR sequences were observed very rarely, whereas some public TCRs were present in many individuals. In a later genetic analysis, a missense DCLRE1C variant was associated with V-gene and J-gene trimming of TCR beta chains, and the association was replicated in an independent cohort. According to a later analysis, parvovirus B19, influenza, CMV and Epstein-Barr virus appeared linked to several top co-occurrence clusters. Some IMGT-functional V segments, including TRBV6-2 and TRBV6-3, could not be told apart with the 87-base-pair reads, so those segments were excluded. A later analysis found that HLA-associated TCR beta chains were more clonally expanded and had lower generation probabilities than equally common non-associated chains. A group of highly shared sequence variants was considered likely to be a technical artifact of the sequencing pipeline. Correlated functional status among segregating V segments might reflect linkage disequilibrium, but an unknown experimental factor could not be ruled out. The earlier analysis of 587 of the donors excluded approximately 17 rarely observed V segments, including chromosome 9 orphons, because counts were too low. A further reported finding was that TCR beta sequences accurately predicted the HLA-A and HLA-B alleles for most subjects in the first cohort. Immune exposure information for the cohort was limited to CMV serostatus. The presence/absence analyses assumed that sequencing depth was roughly uniform across donors, and that assumption may not be true. An earlier analysis of around 540 of the donors showed that most TCR beta V segments appeared in productive rearrangements either about 87% or about 30% of the time, which broadly matched IMGT annotations. In a later genetic analysis, fewer N-insertions in productive TCRs were reported among donors in an Asian-associated ancestry cluster than the roughly 700-donor mean. In a later analysis, TCR association rates were found to vary across HLA loci, with the most associated TCRs seen for DRB1 alleles and the fewest for HLA-C alleles. The classifier was reported to diagnose cytomegalovirus status with high specificity and sensitivity in both the original and validation cohorts. In vitro tests confirmed that a few of the cytomegalovirus-associated TCR beta chains recognize cytomegalovirus antigens. In the study, 150 to 200 TCR beta chains were listed as associated with cytomegalovirus. In a later analysis, more than 15,000 TCR beta sequences were associated with specific HLA alleles at a false discovery rate of 0.05. The cohort was sequenced for TCR beta chains only, and without alpha or paired-chain data the features that could be detected were limited. In a later analysis, most CMV-associated TCR beta chains were found to appear HLA-restricted, with HLA associations seemingly driven largely by CMV exposure. When HLA alleles, especially DR and DQ, strongly co-occurred, attributing TCR associations to individual alleles was difficult. The authors suggested that the approach could potentially be generalized to other disease states and immunological phenotypes. HLA typing was unavailable for some donors at each locus, so association tests used only the typed subset.

In regard to this clone: It has no known antigen specificity. No base quality information exists; no much larger clone differs at one position.

In total, around 600 healthy bone marrow donors made up the cohort. At the time of sampling, every cohort member was nominally healthy, though immune exposures that went unrecorded were likely present. The donor was CMV seropositive and belonged to the group of 250 to 300 seropositive cohort members. A peripheral blood sample was collected from each donor, and TCR beta sequencing was performed on peripheral blood mononuclear cells. Genomic DNA was extracted from the blood cell samples with the Qiagen DNeasy Blood Extraction Kit. Reading the germline V gene (reference sequence) gives CDR1 DFQATT and CDR2 SNEGSKA. The CDR3 contains 11 residues, cysteine and phenylalanine counted. Only CDR3 DNA remains: 33 bases, in frame from the first base. V drops 4 bases and J drops 12 bases, leaving 15 bases in between.

The V and J segments used are TRBV20-1 and TRBJ1-2; D gene: possibly TRBD1, on 6 matching bases. This clonotype was sampled from a woman younger than 45 in good health and CMV-seropositive. The sample taken for sequencing was PBMCs. The DNA reads TGCAGTGCTACCGGGGGGCAGGGGCACACCTTC. It translates as CSATGGQGHTF.